A selection of T cell receptor beta chains follows, all from one sample in a study of T cells in Graves' hyperthyroidism and ophthalmopathy. A single record per CDR3 protein comes from TCRdb applying MiXCR to the multiplex PCR reads. Of 500,000 or so distinct CDR3 sequences detected, 17% appear once; the ten largest clones hold approximately 18%. Specimen: blood. The source of these receptors is a woman aged 18-29 years with Graves' ophthalmopathy. The conserved cysteine and the conserved F or W are not part of the CDR3 here.

>TRBJ1-3|TRBV30
AWNEGGNTIY
>TRBJ2-1|TRBV12-3/TRBV12-4
ASKNGLAGGEQF
>TRBJ2-2|TRBV7-9
ASNEDRYTGELF
>TRBJ1-2|TRBV15
ATSNGTGGPVGGYT
>TRBJ2-7|TRBV9
ASSPFSGSYEQY
>TRBJ2-7|TRBV5-8
ASSLVGLSSYEQY
>TRBJ2-1|TRBV5-4
ASSYGLAGGHNEQF
>TRBJ2-1|TRBV20-1
SALGLRTLSSYNEQF
>TRBJ2-1|TRBV20-1
SASTGGLYNEQF
>TRBJ2-5|TRBV6-5
ASSYGLAGGETQY
>TRBJ2-5|TRBV20-1
SARIAGGGETQY
>TRBJ2-1|TRBV6-1
ASRRGGPSSYNEQF
>TRBJ2-3|TRBV20-1
SARVGHPTSTDTQY
>TRBJ2-5|TRBV6-2/TRBV6-3
ASSLQGIETQY
>TRBJ2-7|TRBV28
ASNPLAGEIYEQY
>TRBJ2-1|TRBV15
ATSGTNYNEQF
>TRBJ1-2|TRBV6-6
ASSYYNLRVGNYGYT
>TRBJ1-1|TRBV10-3
AISESTRETEAF
>TRBJ2-3|TRBV7-2
ASSLGDLFTDTQY
>TRBJ1-6|TRBV7-2
ASREGQVNSPLH
>TRBJ1-1|TRBV6-1
ASKHQGSDTEAF
>TRBJ2-2|TRBV2
ASKGDAGELF